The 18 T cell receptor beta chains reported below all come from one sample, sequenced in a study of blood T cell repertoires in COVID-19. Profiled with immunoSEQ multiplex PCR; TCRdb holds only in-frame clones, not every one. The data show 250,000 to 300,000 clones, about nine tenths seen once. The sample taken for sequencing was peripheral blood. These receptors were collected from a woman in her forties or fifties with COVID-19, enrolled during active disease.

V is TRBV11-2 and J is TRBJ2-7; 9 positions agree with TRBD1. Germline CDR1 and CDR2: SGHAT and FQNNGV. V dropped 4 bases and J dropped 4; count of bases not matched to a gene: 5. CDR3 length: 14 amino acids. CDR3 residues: CASSSDRGSYEQYF. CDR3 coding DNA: TGTGCCAGCAGCTCGGACAGGGGCTCTTACGAGCAGTACTTC.

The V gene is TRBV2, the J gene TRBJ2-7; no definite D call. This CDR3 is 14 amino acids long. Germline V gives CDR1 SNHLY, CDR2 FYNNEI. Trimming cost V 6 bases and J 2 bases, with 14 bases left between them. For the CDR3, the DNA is TGTGCCAGCAGGGAGCATGACGTGGCCTACGAGCAGTACTTC. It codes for CASREHDVAYEQYF.

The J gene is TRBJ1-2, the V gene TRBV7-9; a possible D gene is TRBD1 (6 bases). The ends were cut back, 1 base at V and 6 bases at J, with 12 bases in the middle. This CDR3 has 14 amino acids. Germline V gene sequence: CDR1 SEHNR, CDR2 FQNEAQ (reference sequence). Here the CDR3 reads CASSLDRVSNGYTF. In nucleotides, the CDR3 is TGTGCCAGCAGCTTAGACAGGGTATCCAATGGCTACACCTTC.

The CDR3 sequence: CASSILAGTGELFF. The CDR3 DNA reads as TGTGCCAGTAGTATACTAGCGGGAACTGGGGAGCTGTTTTTT. The chain recombines TRBV19 with TRBJ2-2; TRBD2 agrees at 9 bases. The V gene's germline CDR1 is LNHDA and CDR2 SQIVND (reference sequence). With V trimmed by 2 bases and J by 8 bases, 3 bases remained unmatched. This CDR3 has 14 amino acids.

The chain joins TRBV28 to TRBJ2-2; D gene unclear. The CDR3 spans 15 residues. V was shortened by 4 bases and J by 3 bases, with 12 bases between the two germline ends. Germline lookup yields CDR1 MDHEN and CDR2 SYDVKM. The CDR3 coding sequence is TGTGCCAGCAGTTCTGCGAGTCGCGACACCGGGGAGCTGTTTTTT. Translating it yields CASSSASRDTGELFF.

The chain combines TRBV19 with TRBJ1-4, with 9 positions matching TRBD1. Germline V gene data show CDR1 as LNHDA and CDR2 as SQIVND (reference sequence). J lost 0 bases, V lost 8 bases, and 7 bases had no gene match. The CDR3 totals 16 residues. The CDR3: CASRTGVSSTNEKLFF. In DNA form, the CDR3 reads TGTGCCAGTCGGACAGGGGTATCGTCAACTAATGAAAAACTGTTTTTT.

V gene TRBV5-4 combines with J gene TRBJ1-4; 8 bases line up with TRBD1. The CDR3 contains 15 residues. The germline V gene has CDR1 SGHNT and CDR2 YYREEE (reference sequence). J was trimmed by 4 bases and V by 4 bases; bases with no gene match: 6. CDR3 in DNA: TGTGCCAGCAGCGTCGCAGGGGGCGTTAATGAAAAACTGTTTTTT. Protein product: CASSVAGGVNEKLFF.

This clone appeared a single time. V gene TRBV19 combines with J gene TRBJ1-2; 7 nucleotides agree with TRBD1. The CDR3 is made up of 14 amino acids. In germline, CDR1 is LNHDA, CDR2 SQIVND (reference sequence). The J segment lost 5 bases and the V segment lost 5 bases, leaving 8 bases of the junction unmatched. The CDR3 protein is CASSDRDSRYGYTF. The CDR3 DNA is TGTGCCAGTAGTGACCGGGACAGTAGATATGGCTACACCTTC.

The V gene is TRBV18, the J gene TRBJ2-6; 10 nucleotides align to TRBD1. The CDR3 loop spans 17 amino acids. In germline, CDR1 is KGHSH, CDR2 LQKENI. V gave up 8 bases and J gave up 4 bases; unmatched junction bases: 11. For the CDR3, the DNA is TGTGCCAGCACCAGACAGGGGGCGAGTTCAGGGGCCAACGTCCTGACTTTC. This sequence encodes CASTRQGASSGANVLTF.

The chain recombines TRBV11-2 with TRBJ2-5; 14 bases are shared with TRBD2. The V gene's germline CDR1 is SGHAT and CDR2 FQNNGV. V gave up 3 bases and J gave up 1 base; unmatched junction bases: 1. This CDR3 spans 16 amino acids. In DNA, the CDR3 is TGTGCCAGCAGCTTCGGGACTAGCGGGGGCCAAGAGACCCAGTACTTC. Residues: CASSFGTSGGQETQYF.

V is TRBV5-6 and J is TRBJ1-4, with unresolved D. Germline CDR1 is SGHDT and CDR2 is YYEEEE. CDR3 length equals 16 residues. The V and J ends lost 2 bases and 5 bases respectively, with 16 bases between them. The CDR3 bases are TGTGCCAGCAGCTTAGGAGTAAAGGCCAAAAATGAAAAACTGTTTTTT. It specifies CASSLGVKAKNEKLFF.

The CDR3 nucleotides are TGCGCCAGCAGCTTGGGGCCAAGCTCCTACGAGCAGTACTTC. Translated, it gives CASSLGPSSYEQYF. The gene calls are TRBV5-1 and TRBJ2-7; D remains unclear. V lost 0 bases, J lost 0 bases, and 7 bases lay in between. Per germline, CDR1 SGHRS and CDR2 YFSETQ. CDR3 length: 14 amino acids.

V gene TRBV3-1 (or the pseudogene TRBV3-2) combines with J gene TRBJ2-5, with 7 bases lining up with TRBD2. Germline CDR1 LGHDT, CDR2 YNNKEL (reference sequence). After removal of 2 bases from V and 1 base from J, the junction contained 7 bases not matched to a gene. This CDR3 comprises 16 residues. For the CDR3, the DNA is TGTGCCAGCAGCCAAAGGCAAGCGGGGTCCCAAGAGACCCAGTACTTC. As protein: CASSQRQAGSQETQYF.

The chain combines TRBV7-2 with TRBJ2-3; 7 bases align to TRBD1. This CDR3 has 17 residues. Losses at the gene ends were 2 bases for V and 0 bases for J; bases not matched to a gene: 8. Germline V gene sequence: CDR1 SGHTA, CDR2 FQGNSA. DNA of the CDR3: TGTGCCAGCAGCTTAACAAGACAGGGACCTAGCACAGATACGCAGTATTTT. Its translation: CASSLTRQGPSTDTQYF.

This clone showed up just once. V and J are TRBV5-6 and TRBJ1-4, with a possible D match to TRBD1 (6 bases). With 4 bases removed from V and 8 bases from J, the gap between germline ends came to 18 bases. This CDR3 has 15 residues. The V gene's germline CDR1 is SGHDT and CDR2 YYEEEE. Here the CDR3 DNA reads TGTGCCAGCAGCGCTGACAGGCATCAGAAGGAAAAACTGTTTTTT. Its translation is CASSADRHQKEKLFF.

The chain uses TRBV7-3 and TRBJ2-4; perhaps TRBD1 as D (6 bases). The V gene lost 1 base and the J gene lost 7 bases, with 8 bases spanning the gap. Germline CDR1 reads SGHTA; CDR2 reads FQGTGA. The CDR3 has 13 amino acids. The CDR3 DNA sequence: TGTGCCAGCAGCTTAAACAGGGACAACATTCAGTACTTC. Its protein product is CASSLNRDNIQYF. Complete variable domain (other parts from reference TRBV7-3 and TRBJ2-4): GAGVSQTPSNKVTEKGKYVELRCDPISGHTALYWYRQSLGQGPEFLIYFQGTGAADDSGLPNDRFFAVRPEGSVSTLKIQRTERGDSAVYLCASSLNRDNIQYFGAGTRLSVL.

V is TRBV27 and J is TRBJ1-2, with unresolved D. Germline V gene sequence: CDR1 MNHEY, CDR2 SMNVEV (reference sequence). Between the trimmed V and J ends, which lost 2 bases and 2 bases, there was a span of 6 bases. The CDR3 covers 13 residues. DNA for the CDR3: TGTGCCAGCAGTTTAAAGGAGAACTATGGCTACACCTTC. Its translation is CASSLKENYGYTF.

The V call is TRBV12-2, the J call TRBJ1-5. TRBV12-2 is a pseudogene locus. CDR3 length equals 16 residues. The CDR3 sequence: CASRSGGRYGDQPQHF. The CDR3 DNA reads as TGTGCAAGTCGCTCGGGAGGGCGGTATGGCGATCAGCCCCAGCATTTT.